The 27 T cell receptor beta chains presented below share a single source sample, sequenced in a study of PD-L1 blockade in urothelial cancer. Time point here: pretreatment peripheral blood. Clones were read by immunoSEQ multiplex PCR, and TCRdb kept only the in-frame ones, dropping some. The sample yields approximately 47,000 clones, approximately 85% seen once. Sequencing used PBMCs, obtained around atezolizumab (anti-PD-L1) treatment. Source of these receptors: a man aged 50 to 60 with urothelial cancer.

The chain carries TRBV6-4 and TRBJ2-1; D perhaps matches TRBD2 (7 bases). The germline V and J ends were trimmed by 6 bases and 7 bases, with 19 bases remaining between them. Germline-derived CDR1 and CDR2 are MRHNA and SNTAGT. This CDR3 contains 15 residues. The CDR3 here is CASSAVGGGLNEQFF. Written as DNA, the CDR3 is TGTGCCAGCAGCGCTGTAGGGGGGGGCCTGAATGAGCAGTTCTTC.

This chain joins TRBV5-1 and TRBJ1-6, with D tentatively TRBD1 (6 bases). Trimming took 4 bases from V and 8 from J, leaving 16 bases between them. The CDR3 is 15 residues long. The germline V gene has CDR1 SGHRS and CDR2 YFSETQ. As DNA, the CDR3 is TGCGCCAGCAGCCCAGTCACAGGGTCTGATTCACCCCTCCACTTT. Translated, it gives CASSPVTGSDSPLHF.

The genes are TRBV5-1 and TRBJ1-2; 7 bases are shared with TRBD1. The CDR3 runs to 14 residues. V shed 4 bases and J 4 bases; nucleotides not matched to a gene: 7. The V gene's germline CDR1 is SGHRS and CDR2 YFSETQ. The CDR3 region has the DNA TGCGCCAGCAGCATGAACCGGGACAGCTATGGCTACACCTTC. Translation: CASSMNRDSYGYTF.

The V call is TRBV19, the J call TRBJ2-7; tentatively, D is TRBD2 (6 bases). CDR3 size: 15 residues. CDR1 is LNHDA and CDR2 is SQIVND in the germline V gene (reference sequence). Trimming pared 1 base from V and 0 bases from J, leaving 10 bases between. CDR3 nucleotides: TGTGCCAGTAGTATAGGGCGGGACCTCTCCTACGAGCAGTACTTC. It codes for CASSIGRDLSYEQYF.

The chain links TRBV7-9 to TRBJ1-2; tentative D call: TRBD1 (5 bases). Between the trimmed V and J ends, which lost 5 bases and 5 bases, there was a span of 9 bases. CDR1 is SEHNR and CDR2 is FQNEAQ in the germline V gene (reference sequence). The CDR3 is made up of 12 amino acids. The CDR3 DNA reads TGTGCCAGCAGCACGACAGTGTATGGCTACACCTTC. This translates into CASSTTVYGYTF.

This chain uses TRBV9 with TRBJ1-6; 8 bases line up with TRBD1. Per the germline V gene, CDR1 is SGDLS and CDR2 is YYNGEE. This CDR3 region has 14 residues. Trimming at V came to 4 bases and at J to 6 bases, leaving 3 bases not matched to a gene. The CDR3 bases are TGTGCCAGCAGCCGGACAGGGATTAATTCACCCCTCCACTTT. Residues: CASSRTGINSPLHF.

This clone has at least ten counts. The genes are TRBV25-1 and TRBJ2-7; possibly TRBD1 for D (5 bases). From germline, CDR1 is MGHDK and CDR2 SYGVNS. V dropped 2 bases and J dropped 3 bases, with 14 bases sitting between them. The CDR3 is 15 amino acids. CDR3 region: CASSEGLFQGYEQYF. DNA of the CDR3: TGTGCCAGCAGTGAAGGGCTCTTCCAGGGCTACGAGCAGTACTTC.

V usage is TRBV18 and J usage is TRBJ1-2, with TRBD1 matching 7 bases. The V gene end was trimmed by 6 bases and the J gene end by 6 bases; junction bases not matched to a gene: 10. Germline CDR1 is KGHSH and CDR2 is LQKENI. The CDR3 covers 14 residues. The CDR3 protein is CASSSAGTVDGYTF. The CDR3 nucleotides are TGTGCCAGCTCGAGCGCCGGGACAGTAGATGGCTACACCTTC. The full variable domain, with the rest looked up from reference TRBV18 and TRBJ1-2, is NAGVMQNPRHLVRRRGQEARLRCSPMKGHSHVYWYRQLPEEGLKFMVYLQKENIIDESGMPKERFSAEFPKEGPSILRIQQVVRGDSAAYFCASSSAGTVDGYTFGSGTRLTVV.

The CDR3 DNA sequence: TGTGCCAGCGAATCCGGGACTAGCGTCATCAATGAGCAGTTCTTC. Translated: CASESGTSVINEQFF. The chain recombines TRBV18 with TRBJ2-1; 10 nucleotides agree with TRBD2. The CDR3 is 15 residues long. In germline, CDR1 is KGHSH, CDR2 LQKENI. J lost 6 bases, V lost 8 bases, and 10 bases had no gene match.

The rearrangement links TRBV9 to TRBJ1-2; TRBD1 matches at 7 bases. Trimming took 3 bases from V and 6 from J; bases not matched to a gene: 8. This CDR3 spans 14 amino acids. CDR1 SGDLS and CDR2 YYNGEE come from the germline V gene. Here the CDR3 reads CASSDRQGLDGYTF. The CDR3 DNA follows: TGTGCCAGCAGCGACCGACAGGGTCTTGATGGCTACACCTTC.

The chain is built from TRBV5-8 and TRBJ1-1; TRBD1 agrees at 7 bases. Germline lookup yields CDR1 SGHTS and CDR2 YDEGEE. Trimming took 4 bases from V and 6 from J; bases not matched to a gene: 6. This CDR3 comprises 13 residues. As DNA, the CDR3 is TGTGCCAGCAGCCAGACAGGGTCCCCTGAAGCTTTCTTT. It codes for CASSQTGSPEAFF.

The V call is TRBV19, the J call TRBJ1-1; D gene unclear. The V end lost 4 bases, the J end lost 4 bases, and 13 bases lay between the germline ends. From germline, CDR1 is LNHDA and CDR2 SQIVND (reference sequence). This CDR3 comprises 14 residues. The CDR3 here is CASSTVGPSTEAFF. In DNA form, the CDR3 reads TGTGCCAGTAGTACCGTGGGCCCAAGCACTGAAGCTTTCTTT.

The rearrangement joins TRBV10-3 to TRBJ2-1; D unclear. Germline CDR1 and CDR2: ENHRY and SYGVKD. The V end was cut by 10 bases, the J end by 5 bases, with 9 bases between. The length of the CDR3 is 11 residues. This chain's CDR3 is CATQVNNEQFF. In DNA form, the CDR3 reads TGTGCCACCCAGGTAAACAATGAGCAGTTCTTC.

This CDR3 reads CASVTGGDQPQHF. DNA of the CDR3: TGTGCCAGCGTAACGGGGGGTGATCAGCCCCAGCATTTT. The chain has TRBV2 and TRBJ1-5; a weak D match, TRBD1 (5 bases). CDR3 size: 13 residues. V lost 8 bases and J 5 bases, leaving 13 bases between the germline ends. Germline-derived CDR1 and CDR2 are SNHLY and FYNNEI.

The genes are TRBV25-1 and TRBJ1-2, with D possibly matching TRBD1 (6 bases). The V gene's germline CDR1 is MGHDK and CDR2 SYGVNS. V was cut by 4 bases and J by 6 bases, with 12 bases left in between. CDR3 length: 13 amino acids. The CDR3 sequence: CASSVVQGNGYTF. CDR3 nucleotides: TGTGCCAGCAGTGTGGTACAGGGAAATGGCTACACCTTC.

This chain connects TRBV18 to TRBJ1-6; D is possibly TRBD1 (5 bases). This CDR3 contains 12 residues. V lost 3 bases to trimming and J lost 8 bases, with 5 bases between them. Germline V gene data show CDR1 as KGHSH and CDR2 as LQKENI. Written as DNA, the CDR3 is TGTGCCAGCTCACCCAGGGATTCACCCCTCCACTTT. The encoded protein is CASSPRDSPLHF.

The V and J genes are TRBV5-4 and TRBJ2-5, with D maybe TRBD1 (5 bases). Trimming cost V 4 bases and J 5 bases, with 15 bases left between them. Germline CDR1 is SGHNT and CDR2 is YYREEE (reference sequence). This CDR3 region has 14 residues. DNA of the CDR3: TGTGCCAGCAGCCCGCCTTGGGGCCCTGAGACCCAGTACTTC. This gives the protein CASSPPWGPETQYF.

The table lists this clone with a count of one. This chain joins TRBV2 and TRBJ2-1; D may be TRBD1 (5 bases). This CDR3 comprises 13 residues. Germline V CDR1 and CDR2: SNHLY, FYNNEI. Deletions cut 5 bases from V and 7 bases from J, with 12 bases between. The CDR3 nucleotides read TGTGCCAGCAGTCCAAGACAGACGAATGAGCAGTTCTTC. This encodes CASSPRQTNEQFF.

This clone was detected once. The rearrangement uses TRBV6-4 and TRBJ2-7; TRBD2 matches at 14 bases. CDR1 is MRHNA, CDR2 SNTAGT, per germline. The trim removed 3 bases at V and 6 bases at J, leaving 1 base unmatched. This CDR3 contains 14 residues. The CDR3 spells CASSEGTSGSEQYF. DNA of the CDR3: TGTGCCAGCAGTGAGGGGACTAGCGGGAGCGAGCAGTACTTC.

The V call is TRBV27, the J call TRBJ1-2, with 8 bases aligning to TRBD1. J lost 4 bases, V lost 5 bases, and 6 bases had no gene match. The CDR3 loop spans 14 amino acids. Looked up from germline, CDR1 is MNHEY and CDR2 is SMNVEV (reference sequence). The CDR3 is CASSEGQGGYGYTF. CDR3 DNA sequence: TGTGCCAGCAGTGAAGGACAGGGCGGCTATGGCTACACCTTC.

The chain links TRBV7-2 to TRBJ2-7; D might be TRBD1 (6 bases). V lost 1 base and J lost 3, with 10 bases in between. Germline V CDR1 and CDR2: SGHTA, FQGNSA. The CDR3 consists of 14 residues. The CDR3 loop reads CASSLGTGFYEQYV. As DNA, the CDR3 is TGTGCCAGCAGCTTAGGAACAGGGTTCTACGAGCAGTACGTC.

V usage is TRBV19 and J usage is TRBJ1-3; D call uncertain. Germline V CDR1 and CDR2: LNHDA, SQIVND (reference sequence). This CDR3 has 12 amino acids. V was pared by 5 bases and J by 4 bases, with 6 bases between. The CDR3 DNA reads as TGTGCCAGTAGTCGACAAGGAAACACCATATATTTT. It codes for CASSRQGNTIYF.

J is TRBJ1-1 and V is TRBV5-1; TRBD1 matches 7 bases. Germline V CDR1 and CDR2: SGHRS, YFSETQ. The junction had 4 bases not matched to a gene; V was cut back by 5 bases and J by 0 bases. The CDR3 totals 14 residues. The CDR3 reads CASRLQGMNTEAFF. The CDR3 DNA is TGCGCCAGCAGGTTACAGGGGATGAACACTGAAGCTTTCTTT.

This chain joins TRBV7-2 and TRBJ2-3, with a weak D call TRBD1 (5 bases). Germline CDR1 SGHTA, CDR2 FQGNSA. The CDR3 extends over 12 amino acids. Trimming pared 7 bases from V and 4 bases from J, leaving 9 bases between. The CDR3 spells CASKKGSDTQYF. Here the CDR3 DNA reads TGTGCCAGCAAAAAGGGGTCAGATACGCAGTATTTT.

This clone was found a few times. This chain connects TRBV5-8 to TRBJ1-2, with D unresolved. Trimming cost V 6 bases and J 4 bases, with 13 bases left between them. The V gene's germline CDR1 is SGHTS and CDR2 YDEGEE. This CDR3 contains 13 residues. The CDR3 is CASTLRGPYGYTF. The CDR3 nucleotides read TGTGCCAGCACCCTTAGAGGGCCCTATGGCTACACCTTC.

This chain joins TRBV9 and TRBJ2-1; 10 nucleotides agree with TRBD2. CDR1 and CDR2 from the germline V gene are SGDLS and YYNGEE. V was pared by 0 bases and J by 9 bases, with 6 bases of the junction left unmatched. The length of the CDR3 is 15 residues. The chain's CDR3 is CASSVVSSGGVEQFF. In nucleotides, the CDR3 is TGTGCCAGCAGCGTAGTGTCTAGCGGGGGTGTTGAGCAGTTCTTC. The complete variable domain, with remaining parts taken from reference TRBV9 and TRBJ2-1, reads DSGVTQTPKHLITATGQRVTLRCSPRSGDLSVYWYQQSLDQGLQFLIQYYNGEERAKGNILERFSAQQFPDLHSELNLSSLELGDSALYFCASSVVSSGGVEQFFGPGTRLTVL.

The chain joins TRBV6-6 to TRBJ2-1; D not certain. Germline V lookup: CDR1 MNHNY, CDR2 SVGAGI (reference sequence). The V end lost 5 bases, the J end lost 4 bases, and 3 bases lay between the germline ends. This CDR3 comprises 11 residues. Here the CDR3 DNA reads TGTGCCAGCAGTCAATACAATGAGCAGTTCTTC. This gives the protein CASSQYNEQFF.